These 10 T cell receptor beta chains came from one sample sequenced in a study of T cell responses to AZD1222 COVID-19 vaccine. The method was immunoSEQ multiplex PCR; TCRdb's version includes in-frame clones alone and lacks a portion of them. Among about 120,000 clones listed, 75% to 90% were seen once. The sequencing here drew on peripheral blood, taken 28 days after the second AZD1222 dose. Receptor source: an adult who received the AZD1222 COVID-19 vaccine.

The table lists this clone with a count of one. The genes are TRBV19 and TRBJ1-5; maybe TRBD1 (5 bases). CDR1 LNHDA and CDR2 SQIVND come from the germline V gene (reference sequence). The V gene lost 2 bases and the J gene lost 1 base, with 12 bases spanning the gap. The CDR3 consists of 16 residues. Here the CDR3 DNA reads TGTGCCAGTAGTATATCCGGGGGGTCCAGCAATCAGCCCCAGCATTTT. This codes for CASSISGGSSNQPQHF.

The chain joins TRBV11-2 to TRBJ1-2; 9 bases are a match to TRBD1. Germline assignment: CDR1 SGHAT and CDR2 FQNNGV. The junction had 8 bases not matched to a gene; V was cut back by 5 bases and J by 7 bases. The CDR3 totals 14 residues. The CDR3 protein is CASSPQGAQTGYTF. The CDR3 DNA follows: TGTGCCAGCAGCCCACAGGGGGCGCAGACTGGCTACACCTTC.

The chain recombines TRBV5-1 with TRBJ2-3; D uncertain. The CDR3 covers 16 residues. CDR1 and CDR2 (germline): SGHRS, YFSETQ. Between the trimmed V and J ends, which lost 2 bases and 0 bases, there was a span of 13 bases. CDR3 region: CASSFRPSSSTDTQYF. CDR3 nucleotides: TGCGCCAGCAGCTTCCGGCCCAGCTCTAGCACAGATACGCAGTATTTT. Supplemented by reference TRBV5-1 and TRBJ2-3, the full variable domain reads KAGVTQTPRYLIKTRGQQVTLSCSPISGHRSVSWYQQTPGQGLQFLFEYFSETQRNKGNFPGRFSGRQFSNSRSEMNVSTLELGDSALYLCASSFRPSSSTDTQYFGPGTRLTVL.

The chain joins TRBV19 to TRBJ1-1, with 7 nucleotides matching TRBD1. Germline V gene sequence: CDR1 LNHDA, CDR2 SQIVND (reference sequence). This CDR3 is built from 14 residues. Trimming cost V 6 bases and J 5 bases; bases outside gene matches: 9. The CDR3, as DNA: TGTGCCAGTAGCTCGACAGGGTTGGGGACTGAAGCTTTCTTT. Encoded protein: CASSSTGLGTEAFF.

This chain joins TRBV5-1 and TRBJ1-6, with 8 bases aligning to TRBD1. J gave up 10 bases and V 0 bases, and 9 bases lay outside the gene matches. Per germline, CDR1 SGHRS and CDR2 YFSETQ. The CDR3 totals 16 residues. CDR3 sequence: CASSLDHGQGMSPLHF. CDR3 coding DNA: TGCGCCAGCAGCTTGGATCATGGACAGGGCATGTCACCCCTCCACTTT.

The chain has TRBV5-1 and TRBJ2-2; 9 bases match TRBD1. CDR1 is SGHRS and CDR2 is YFSETQ in the germline V gene. This CDR3 region has 15 residues. V was pared by 4 bases and J by 4 bases, with 5 bases of the junction left unmatched. DNA of the CDR3: TGCGCCAGCAGCCCAAGACAGGGGGTCACCGGGGAGCTGTTTTTT. Its translation: CASSPRQGVTGELFF.

V usage is TRBV6-4 and J usage is TRBJ1-1; D ambiguous. CDR1 MRHNA and CDR2 SNTAGT come from the germline V gene. Trimming removed 4 bases at V and 0 bases at J, with 6 bases between. The CDR3 length is 13 residues. The CDR3 bases are TGTGCCAGCAGTGTCGGCTTGAACACTGAAGCTTTCTTT. Protein product: CASSVGLNTEAFF.

This sequence joins TRBV6-5 and TRBJ2-7; D not resolved. The germline V gene encodes CDR1 MNHEY and CDR2 SVGAGI. V was pared by 2 bases and J by 2 bases, with 10 bases between. The CDR3 has 14 amino acids. CDR3 DNA: TGTGCCAGCAGTTACCGGGTTCAGACCTACGAGCAGTACTTC. Its protein product is CASSYRVQTYEQYF.

The chain recombines TRBV7-9 with TRBJ2-1, with 9 bases identical to TRBD1. The germline CDR1 and CDR2 sequences are SEHNR and FQNEAQ (reference sequence). V lost 5 bases to trimming and J lost 9 bases; unmatched junction nucleotides: 11. This CDR3 is 15 amino acids long. In DNA, the CDR3 is TGTGCCAGCAGCCACTACCGGGACAGGGTGACTGAGCAGTTCTTC. Translated, it gives CASSHYRDRVTEQFF.

The chain joins TRBV19 to TRBJ1-5; D perhaps matches TRBD1 (6 bases). This CDR3 is built from 18 residues. Germline V gene lookup returns CDR1 LNHDA and CDR2 SQIVND (reference sequence). V was shortened by 3 bases and J by 1 base, with 19 bases between the two germline ends. CDR3 DNA sequence: TGTGCCAGTAGTATGCGGCTCTCTGACAGGAGCAGCAATCAGCCCCAGCATTTT. It codes for CASSMRLSDRSSNQPQHF.